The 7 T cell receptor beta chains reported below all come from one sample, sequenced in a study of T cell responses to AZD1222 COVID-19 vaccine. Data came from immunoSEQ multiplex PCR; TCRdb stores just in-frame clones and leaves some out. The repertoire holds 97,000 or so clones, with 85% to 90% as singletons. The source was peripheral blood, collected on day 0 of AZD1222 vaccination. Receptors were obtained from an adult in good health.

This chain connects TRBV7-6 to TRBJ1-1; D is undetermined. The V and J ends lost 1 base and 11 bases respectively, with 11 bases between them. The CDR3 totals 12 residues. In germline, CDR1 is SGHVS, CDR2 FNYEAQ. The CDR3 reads CASSLVGKAAFF. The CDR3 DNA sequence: TGTGCCAGCAGCTTAGTCGGAAAAGCGGCTTTCTTT.

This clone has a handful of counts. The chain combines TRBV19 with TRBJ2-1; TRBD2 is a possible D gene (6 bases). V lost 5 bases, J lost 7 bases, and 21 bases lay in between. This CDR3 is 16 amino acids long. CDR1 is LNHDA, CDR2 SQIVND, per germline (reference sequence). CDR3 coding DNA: TGTGCCAGTAGTGGTGGCGGGATCCTATCTTGGAATGAGCAGTTCTTC. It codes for CASSGGGILSWNEQFF.

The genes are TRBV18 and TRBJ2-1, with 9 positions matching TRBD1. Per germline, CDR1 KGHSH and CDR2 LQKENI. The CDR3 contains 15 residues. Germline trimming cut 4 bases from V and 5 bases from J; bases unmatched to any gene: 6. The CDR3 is CASSRTGGTDNEQFF. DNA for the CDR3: TGTGCCAGCTCACGAACAGGGGGCACTGACAATGAGCAGTTCTTC. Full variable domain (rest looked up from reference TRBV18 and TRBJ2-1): NAGVMQNPRHLVRRRGQEARLRCSPMKGHSHVYWYRQLPEEGLKFMVYLQKENIIDESGMPKERFSAEFPKEGPSILRIQQVVRGDSAAYFCASSRTGGTDNEQFFGPGTRLTVL.

The CDR3 coding sequence is TGTGCCATCAACAACCGGGACAGGAGTTACGAGCAGTACTTC. Translated, it gives CAINNRDRSYEQYF. The rearrangement uses TRBV10-3 and TRBJ2-7; 8 bases agree with TRBD1. The CDR3 extends over 14 amino acids. With 7 bases clipped from V and 4 bases from J, the junction kept 9 bases outside the gene matches. Germline V gene data show CDR1 as ENHRY and CDR2 as SYGVKD.

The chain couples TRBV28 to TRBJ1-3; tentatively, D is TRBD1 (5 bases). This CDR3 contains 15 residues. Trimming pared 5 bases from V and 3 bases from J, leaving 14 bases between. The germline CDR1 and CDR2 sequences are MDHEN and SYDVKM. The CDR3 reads CASSRLGGHGNTIYF. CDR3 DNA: TGTGCCAGCAGTCGCCTGGGGGGTCATGGAAACACCATATATTTT.

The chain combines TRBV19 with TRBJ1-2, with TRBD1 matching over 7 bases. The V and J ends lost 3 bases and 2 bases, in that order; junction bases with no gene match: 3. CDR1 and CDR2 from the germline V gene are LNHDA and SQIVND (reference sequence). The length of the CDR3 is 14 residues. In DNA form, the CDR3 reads TGTGCCAGTAGTATCAGGGACAGCAACTATGGCTACACCTTC. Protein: CASSIRDSNYGYTF. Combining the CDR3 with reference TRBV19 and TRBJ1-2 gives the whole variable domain DGGITQSPKYLFRKEGQNVTLSCEQNLNHDAMYWYRQDPGQGLRLIYYSQIVNDFQKGDIAEGYSVSREKKESFPLTVTSAQKNPTAFYLCASSIRDSNYGYTFGSGTRLTVV.

The CDR3 spells CASRISGTRGISDTQYF. Written as DNA, the CDR3 is TGCGCCAGCAGGATTTCCGGGACGAGAGGAATCTCAGATACGCAGTATTTT. The chain has TRBV5-1 and TRBJ2-3; D could derive from TRBD1 or TRBD2 (5 bases each). This CDR3 region has 17 residues. V shed 5 bases and J shed 4 bases, with 23 bases lying between them. Germline CDR1 SGHRS, CDR2 YFSETQ.